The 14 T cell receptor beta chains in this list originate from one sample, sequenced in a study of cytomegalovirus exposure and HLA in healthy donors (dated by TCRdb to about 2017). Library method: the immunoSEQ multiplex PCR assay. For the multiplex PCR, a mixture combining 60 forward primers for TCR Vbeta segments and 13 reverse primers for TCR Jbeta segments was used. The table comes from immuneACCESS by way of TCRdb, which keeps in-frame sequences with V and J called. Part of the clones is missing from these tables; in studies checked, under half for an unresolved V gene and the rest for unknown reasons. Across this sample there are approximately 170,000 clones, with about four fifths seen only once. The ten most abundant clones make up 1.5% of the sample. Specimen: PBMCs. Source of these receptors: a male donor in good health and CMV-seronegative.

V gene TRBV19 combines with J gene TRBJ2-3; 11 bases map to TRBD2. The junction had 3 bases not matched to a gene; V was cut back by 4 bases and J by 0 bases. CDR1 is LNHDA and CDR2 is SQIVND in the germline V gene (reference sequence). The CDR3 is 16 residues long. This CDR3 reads CASSRLAGSSTDTQYF. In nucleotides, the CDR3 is TGTGCCAGTAGTAGACTAGCGGGGAGCAGCACAGATACGCAGTATTTT.

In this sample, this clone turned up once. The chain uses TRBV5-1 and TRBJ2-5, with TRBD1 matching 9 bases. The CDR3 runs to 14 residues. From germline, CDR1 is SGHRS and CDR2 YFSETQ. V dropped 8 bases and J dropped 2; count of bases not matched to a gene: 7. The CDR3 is CASYRDREQETQYF. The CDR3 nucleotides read TGCGCCAGTTATAGGGACAGGGAGCAAGAGACCCAGTACTTC.

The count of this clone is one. The CDR3 here is CASSLPGKRTYEQYF. The CDR3 DNA reads TGTGCCAGCAGCTTACCCGGGAAACGGACCTACGAGCAGTACTTC. J is TRBJ2-7 and V is TRBV11-2, with D possibly matching TRBD2 (5 bases). The V end was cut by 2 bases, the J end by 2 bases, with 13 bases between. This CDR3 is 15 amino acids long. CDR1 SGHAT and CDR2 FQNNGV come from the germline V gene.

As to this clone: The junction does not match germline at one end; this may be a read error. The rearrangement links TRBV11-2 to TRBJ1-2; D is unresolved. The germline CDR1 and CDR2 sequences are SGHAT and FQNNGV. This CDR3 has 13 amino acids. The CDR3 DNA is TGTGCCAGCACCTCCGCGGGGAGGGTGGGTCGGTCCTTC. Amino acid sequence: CASTSAGRVGRSF.

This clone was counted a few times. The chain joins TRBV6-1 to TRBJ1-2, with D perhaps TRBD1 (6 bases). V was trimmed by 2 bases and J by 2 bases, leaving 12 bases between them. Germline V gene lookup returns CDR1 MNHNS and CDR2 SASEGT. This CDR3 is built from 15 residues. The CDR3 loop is CASSERGARNYGYTF. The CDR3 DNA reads TGTGCCAGCAGTGAACGGGGGGCGCGGAACTATGGCTACACCTTC.

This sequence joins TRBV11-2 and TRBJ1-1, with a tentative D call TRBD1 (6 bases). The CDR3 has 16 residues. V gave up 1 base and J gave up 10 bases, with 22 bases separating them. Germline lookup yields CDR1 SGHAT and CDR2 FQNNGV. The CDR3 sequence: CASSLVLGGPTQGAFF. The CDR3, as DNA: TGTGCCAGCAGCTTAGTTCTGGGGGGGCCAACACAGGGAGCTTTCTTT.

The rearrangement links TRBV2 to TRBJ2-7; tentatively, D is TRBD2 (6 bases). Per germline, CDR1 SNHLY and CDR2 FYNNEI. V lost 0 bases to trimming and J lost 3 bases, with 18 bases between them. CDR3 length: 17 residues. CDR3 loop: CASSEAGATGVGYEQYF. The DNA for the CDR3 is TGTGCCAGCAGTGAAGCGGGTGCGACGGGAGTGGGCTACGAGCAGTACTTC. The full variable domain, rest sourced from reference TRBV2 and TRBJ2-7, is EPEVTQTPSHQVTQMGQEVILRCVPISNHLYFYWYRQILGQKVEFLVSFYNNEISEKSEIFDDQFSVERPDGSNFTLKIRSTKLEDSAMYFCASSEAGATGVGYEQYFGPGTRLTVT.

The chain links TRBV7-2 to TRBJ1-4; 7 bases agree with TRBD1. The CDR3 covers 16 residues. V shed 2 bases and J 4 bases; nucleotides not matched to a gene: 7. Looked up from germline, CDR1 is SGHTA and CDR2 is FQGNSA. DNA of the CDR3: TGTGCCAGCAGCTTAAGACAGGGTGAGGGTAATGAAAAACTGTTTTTT. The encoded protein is CASSLRQGEGNEKLFF.

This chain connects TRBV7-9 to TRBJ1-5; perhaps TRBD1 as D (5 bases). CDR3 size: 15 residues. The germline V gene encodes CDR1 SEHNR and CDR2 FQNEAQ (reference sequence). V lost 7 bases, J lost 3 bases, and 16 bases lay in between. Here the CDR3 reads CASTPGGISNQPQHF. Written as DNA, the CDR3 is TGTGCCAGCACCCCGGGGGGTATTTCCAATCAGCCCCAGCATTTT. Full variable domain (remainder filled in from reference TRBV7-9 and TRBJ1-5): DTGVSQNPRHKITKRGQNVTFRCDPISEHNRLYWYRQTLGQGPEFLTYFQNEAQLEKSRLLSDRFSAERPKGSFSTLEIQRTEQGDSAMYLCASTPGGISNQPQHFGDGTRLSIL.

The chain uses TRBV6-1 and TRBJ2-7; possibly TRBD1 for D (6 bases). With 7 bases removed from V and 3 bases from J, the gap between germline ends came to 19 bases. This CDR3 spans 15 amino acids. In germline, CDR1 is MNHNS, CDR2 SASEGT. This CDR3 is CASKMNPGEIYEQYF. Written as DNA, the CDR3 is TGTGCCAGCAAAATGAACCCAGGGGAGATCTACGAGCAGTACTTC.

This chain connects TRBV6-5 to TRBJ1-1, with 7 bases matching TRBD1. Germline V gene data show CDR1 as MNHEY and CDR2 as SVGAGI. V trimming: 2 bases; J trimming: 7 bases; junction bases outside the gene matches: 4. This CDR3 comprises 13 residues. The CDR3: CASSYPQGNEAFF. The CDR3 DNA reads TGTGCCAGCAGTTACCCACAGGGGAATGAAGCTTTCTTT.

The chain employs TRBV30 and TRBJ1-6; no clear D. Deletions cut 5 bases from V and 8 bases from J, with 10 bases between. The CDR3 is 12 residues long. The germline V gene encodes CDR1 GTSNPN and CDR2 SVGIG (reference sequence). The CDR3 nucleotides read TGTGCCTGGCGGGGTGGGGATTCACCCCTCCACTTT. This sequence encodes CAWRGGDSPLHF.

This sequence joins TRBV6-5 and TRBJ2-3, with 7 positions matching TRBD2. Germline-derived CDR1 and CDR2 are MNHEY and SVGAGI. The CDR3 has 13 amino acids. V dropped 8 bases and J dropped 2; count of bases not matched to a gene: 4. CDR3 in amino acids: CASVSGDTDTQYF. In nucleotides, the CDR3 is TGTGCCAGCGTAAGCGGGGACACAGATACGCAGTATTTT.

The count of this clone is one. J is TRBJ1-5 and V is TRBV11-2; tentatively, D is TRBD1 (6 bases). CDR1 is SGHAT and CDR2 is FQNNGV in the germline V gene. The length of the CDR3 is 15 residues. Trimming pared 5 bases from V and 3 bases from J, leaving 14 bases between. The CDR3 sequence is CASSTDRFNNQPQHF. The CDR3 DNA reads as TGTGCCAGCAGCACCGACAGGTTTAACAATCAGCCCCAGCATTTT. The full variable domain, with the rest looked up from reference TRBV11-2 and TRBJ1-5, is EAGVAQSPRYKIIEKRQSVAFWCNPISGHATLYWYQQILGQGPKLLIQFQNNGVVDDSQLPKDRFSAERLKGVDSTLKIQPAKLEDSAVYLCASSTDRFNNQPQHFGDGTRLSIL.